This T cell receptor (beta chain) was captured by sequencing in a study of T cells in Graves' hyperthyroidism and ophthalmopathy (dated by TCRdb to about 2019). For the study in its entirety: Peripheral blood samples were taken at the time of initial diagnosis, prior to any treatment. To identify TCR V-J signatures that set the groups apart, the researchers used a discovery cohort of about a hundred patients, made up of 43 with Graves' ophthalmopathy and 57 with stable Graves' hyperthyroidism. Prospective prediction of ophthalmopathy was tested in an independent validation cohort of some 19 hyperthyroidism patients and 15 to 17 patients who later progressed to ophthalmopathy. The roughly 90 discovery patients were divided at random into training and test sets in a 7:3 ratio. In more than 5 Graves' hyperthyroidism patients, the study also compared T-cell repertoires from thyroid tissue with T-cell repertoires from blood. Once sampling was done, hyperthyroidism patients were given methimazole at a starting dose of 30 mg daily, whereas ophthalmopathy patients were given high-dose intravenous methylprednisolone. TCR Vbeta CDR3 sequencing of 130 to 150 peripheral blood samples (approximately 44 ophthalmopathy, under 80 hyperthyroidism and some 17 progressor patients) is reported in the paper.

The CDR3 spans 14 residues, from the cysteine through the phenylalanine. The CDR3 DNA has 42 bases and is translated from base 1. The junction carries 13 bases between V and J, which are trimmed by 3 bases and 7 bases respectively. On the study overall, not on this receptor specifically: Most expanded thyroid clonotypes (frequency above 0.001) were also detected in blood, suggesting blood repertoires may reflect thyroid immune responses. In validation, the model predicted progression to ophthalmopathy with 55% to 71% sensitivity and over 72% specificity, a median of 6.5 months before onset. In cross-validation, a model built on a 13 V-J signature told ophthalmopathy apart from stable hyperthyroidism with under 90% sensitivity and roughly 83% specificity, and in testing the same model reached 80%/75%. Sample size was not statistically predetermined, and blinding of investigators to group allocation was not performed.

Amplification of TCR beta CDR3 regions was carried out from RNA transcripts. A first-round RT-PCR of the TCR CDR3 used the HTBI primer set with the Qiagen OneStep RT-PCR kit. A second multiplex PCR round built the libraries, followed by size selection and purification. Sequencing of the libraries was done on an Illumina HiSeq2000 using paired-end 100 bp reads. The study's own analysis went as follows. Raw data were processed with SOAPnuke, discarding reads with adapters, uncalled bases, mean Phred below 15, or no exact constant-primer or identifier match. COPE v1.2.5 was used to merge high-quality paired reads, and clonotypes were defined as unique nucleotide sequences. MiTCR v1.1 was used to align clonotypes to the IMGT TRBV, TRBD and TRBJ reference segments. Analysis was restricted to V-J combinations with a frequency above 0.0001, which covered over 98% of repertoires. The TCS score was defined as F50 (clonal expansion) divided by E x V (chaos), with BLOSUM62-based TCRdist calculated between CDR3 peptides within each V-J. Welch's t-statistics and random forest reduced fewer than 550 V-J features to 10 to 15, which were used in a naive Bayes classifier (R e1071). Using fastp at Q25 and MiXCR, TCRdb reprocessed the public reads and kept productive beta chains. Rows with a matching CDR3 protein are joined into one entry that keeps the most common DNA and genes. It is TCRdb's table, rather than the study itself, that gives the V and J calls and clone size. This sample gives 550,000 to 650,000 distinct CDR3 sequences in total; 12% to 15% of them show up just once. The top ten clones comprise approximately 15% of the sample.

This clonotype was counted many times. Its antigen is currently not known. Per-base qualities were not stored, and no clone one base away is much larger. A patient counted as having stable Graves' hyperthyroidism if no progression to ophthalmopathy occurred over 18 months of follow-up. Hyperthyroidism patients were newly diagnosed, had a disease duration of under 2 months, and were aged 18 to 65 years. Patients with uncontrolled infections, other autoimmune diseases, pregnancy or lactation were excluded. Clinical symptoms, serum thyroxine and TRAb, thyroid ultrasound, and orbital computed tomography formed the basis for the diagnoses. Ficoll-Paque density gradient centrifugation was used to isolate PBMCs from about 10 ml of fresh peripheral blood. Trizol reagent was used to extract total RNA, and RNA quality was then checked on an Agilent 2100 Bioanalyzer.

This clonotype was sampled from a middle-aged woman with Graves' hyperthyroidism. The chain employs TRBV12-3 or TRBV12-4 and TRBJ2-1; TRBD1 could be the D gene, as 7 bases match. What was sequenced was blood. DNA sequence: TGTGCCAGCAGTTTGGAGGGGGCGCCTAATGAGCAGTTCTTC. Translated, this gives CASSLEGAPNEQFF.